Each of the 20 T cell receptor beta chains below was sequenced from the same sample in a study of regulatory T cells in long-lasting Graves disease. Noted time point: newly diagnosed GD, antithyroid drugs for less than 3 months. RNA isolated from PBMCs was used to make the TCR library. Through Arm-PCR of CDR3 regions and iRepertoire HTBI primers, TCR beta libraries were built. Each CDR3 protein is one row after TCRdb ran MiXCR on the multiplex PCR reads. The sample shows about 440,000 distinct CDR3 sequences, around 15% of them seen only once. Another study also made use of these data, one on T cells in Graves' hyperthyroidism and ophthalmopathy.

The material was peripheral blood mononuclear cells (PBMCs), obtained at new diagnosis, from a patient treated with antithyroid drugs. These receptors originate from a woman in her thirties with Graves disease.

This clonotype came up a few times. The V call is TRBV6-5, the J call TRBJ2-2; 10 bases fit TRBD2. Per the germline V gene, CDR1 is MNHEY and CDR2 is SVGAGI. With V trimmed by 2 bases and J by 5 bases, 5 bases remained unmatched. The CDR3 length is 16 residues. CDR3 protein: CASSYLGLAVTGELFF. The CDR3 region has the DNA TGTGCCAGCAGTTACCTAGGACTAGCGGTAACCGGGGAGCTGTTTTTT.

A remark on this clonotype: A read error may be the cause here, since a much bigger clone is one base away. V gene TRBV18 combines with J gene TRBJ1-1, with D perhaps TRBD1 (5 bases). The CDR3 spans 14 residues. Germline CDR1 and CDR2: KGHSH and LQKENI. The CDR3, as DNA: TGTGCCAGCTCACCACCGGGGGGGAGGACTGAAGGTTTCTTT. The encoded protein is CASSPPGGRTEGFF.

There are many counts of this clonotype. The chain carries TRBV5-6 and TRBJ2-2, with 11 bases identical to TRBD2. There are 16 residues in the CDR3. V dropped 0 bases and J dropped 6; count of bases not matched to a gene: 4. Germline V gene data show CDR1 as SGHDT and CDR2 as YYEEEE. CDR3 loop: CASSLVLAGGAGELFF. The CDR3 nucleotides are TGTGCCAGCAGCTTGGTTCTAGCGGGAGGAGCCGGGGAGCTGTTTTTT.

A few counts support this clonotype. V and J are TRBV10-1 and TRBJ1-2, with D tentatively TRBD1 (6 bases). V lost 2 bases and J lost 8, with 12 bases in between. Germline V lookup: CDR1 WNHNN, CDR2 SYGVQD (reference sequence). The CDR3 length is 13 residues. The CDR3 sequence is CASSERSGVGYTF. CDR3 nucleotides: TGCGCCAGCAGTGAGAGGTCAGGGGTCGGCTACACCTTC.

This clonotype was detected many times. This chain links TRBV28 with TRBJ2-7; 9 nucleotides line up with TRBD2. This CDR3 spans 14 amino acids. Trimming removed 6 bases from V and 5 bases from J; junction bases left unmatched: 8. Germline CDR1 is MDHEN and CDR2 is SYDVKM. CDR3 region: CASRTTSGSNEQYF. CDR3 sequence (DNA): TGTGCCAGCAGGACAACTAGCGGGTCTAACGAGCAGTACTTC.

The chain joins TRBV7-2 to TRBJ1-2; D gene uncertain. The length of the CDR3 is 14 residues. Germline values: CDR1 SGHTA, CDR2 FQGNSA. The V end lost 2 bases, the J end lost 8 bases, and 15 bases lay between the germline ends. CDR3 sequence reads: CASSLPIDPRGYTF. In DNA, the CDR3 is TGTGCCAGCAGCTTACCTATTGATCCACGGGGCTACACCTTC. Looking up the rest from reference TRBV7-2 and TRBJ1-2 gives the full variable domain: GAGVSQSPSNKVTEKGKDVELRCDPISGHTALYWYRQSLGQGLEFLIYFQGNSAPDKSGLPSDRFSAERTGGSVSTLTIQRTQQEDSAVYLCASSLPIDPRGYTFGSGTRLTVV.

A few counts support this clonotype. The chain links TRBV27 to TRBJ2-7; D gene ambiguous. V was cut by 4 bases and J by 5 bases, with 15 bases left in between. The V gene's germline CDR1 is MNHEY and CDR2 SMNVEV (reference sequence). The CDR3 is 14 residues long. The CDR3 here is CASSYRPAPHEQYF. DNA for the CDR3: TGTGCCAGCAGTTACCGCCCCGCGCCTCACGAGCAGTACTTC.

This clonotype was counted ten times or more. One end of the junction does not line up with germline, which may come from a read error. The chain employs TRBV6-9 and TRBJ2-7; 9 bases agree with TRBD2. CDR3 length equals 14 residues. Germline assignment: CDR1 MNHGY and CDR2 SVAAGI. The CDR3 sequence: CASSSSGDAYEQYF. DNA for the CDR3: TGCGCCAGCAGTTCTAGCGGGGACGCCTACGAGCAGTACTTC.

This clonotype was observed at least ten times. V gene TRBV3-1 combines with J gene TRBJ1-1, with 8 bases fitting TRBD1. This CDR3 has 12 residues. Germline V CDR1 and CDR2: LGHDT, YNNKEL (reference sequence). The V gene end was trimmed by 7 bases and the J gene end by 4 bases; junction bases not matched to a gene: 2. DNA of the CDR3: TGTGCCAGCACTACAGGGGGCACTGAAGCTTTCTTT. This codes for CASTTGGTEAFF.

The chain recombines TRBV20-1 with TRBJ2-1; D not resolved. Germline-derived CDR1 and CDR2 are DFQATT and SNEGSKA (reference sequence). The V and J ends lost 8 bases and 9 bases respectively, with 17 bases between them. There are 12 residues in the CDR3. The CDR3 coding sequence is TGCAGTTTCCGGCGGCCGGACGCTGAGCAGTTCTTC. Translated: CSFRRPDAEQFF.

This clonotype has more than one count but fewer than ten. The CDR3 sequence is CASSQVGTGSEAQYF. The CDR3 DNA is TGTGCCAGCAGCCAAGTTGGGACAGGGAGCGAGGCCCAGTACTTC. The rearrangement links TRBV3-1 to TRBJ2-5; 9 bases line up with TRBD1. CDR1 and CDR2 (germline): LGHDT, YNNKEL (reference sequence). The ends lost 1 base at V and 9 bases at J; junction bases unmatched: 9. The length of the CDR3 is 15 residues.

The chain carries TRBV6-5 and TRBJ1-3; possible D gene TRBD1, 5 bases. Between the trimmed V and J ends, which lost 0 bases and 1 base, there was a span of 10 bases. In germline, CDR1 is MNHEY, CDR2 SVGAGI. CDR3 size: 16 residues. This chain's CDR3 is CASSYSDPGSGNTIYF. The CDR3 DNA sequence: TGTGCCAGCAGTTACTCTGACCCAGGGTCTGGAAACACCATATATTTT.

There are many counts of this clonotype. The chain employs TRBV28 and TRBJ1-4; 9 nucleotides match TRBD1. Germline loops: CDR1 MDHEN, CDR2 SYDVKM. Unmatched junction bases numbered 6, after V lost 4 bases and J lost 6 bases. CDR3 length equals 15 residues. Written as DNA, the CDR3 is TGTGCCAGCAGTTCCTCGACAGGGGGTGATGAAAAACTGTTTTTT. Translating it yields CASSSSTGGDEKLFF. The variable domain in full, with the rest retrieved from reference TRBV28 and TRBJ1-4, is DVKVTQSSRYLVKRTGEKVFLECVQDMDHENMFWYRQDPGLGLRLIYFSYDVKMKEKGDIPEGYSVSREKKERFSLILESASTNQTSMYLCASSSSTGGDEKLFFGSGTQLSVL.

This clonotype was counted ten times or more. This rearrangement joins TRBV6-2 or TRBV6-3 to TRBJ2-4; weak D call: TRBD2 (5 bases). V dropped 5 bases and J dropped 2 bases, with 25 bases sitting between them. CDR1 is MNHEY, CDR2 SVGEGT, per germline. The CDR3 length is 19 residues. The CDR3 is CASSEALRASPSPKNIQYF. In DNA form, the CDR3 reads TGTGCCAGCAGTGAAGCGCTTCGGGCTAGCCCATCTCCCAAAAACATTCAGTACTTC.

This clonotype appeared once. The genes are TRBV11-3 and TRBJ2-7; 12 bases align to TRBD2. With V trimmed by 2 bases and J by 7 bases, 9 bases remained unmatched. CDR1 and CDR2 (germline): SGHNT, YENEEA. This CDR3 spans 16 amino acids. The CDR3 nucleotides read TGTGCCAGCAGCTTATCCGGGACTAGCGGGTACGAAGAGCAGTACTTC. Translating it yields CASSLSGTSGYEEQYF. Looking up the rest from reference TRBV11-3 and TRBJ2-7 gives the full variable domain: EAGVVQSPRYKIIEKKQPVAFWCNPISGHNTLYWYLQNLGQGPELLIRYENEEAVDDSQLPKDRFSAERLKGVDSTLKIQPAELGDSAVYLCASSLSGTSGYEEQYFGPGTRLTVT.

This clonotype occurred many times. The CDR3 bases are TGTGCCAGCCGGGAGGGAGCGGGGGATACGCAGTATTTT. It encodes CASREGAGDTQYF. This chain joins TRBV2 and TRBJ2-3, with 8 bases matching TRBD2. This CDR3 has 13 amino acids. The germline CDR1 and CDR2 sequences are SNHLY and FYNNEI. The ends lost 8 bases at V and 6 bases at J; junction bases unmatched: 7.

This clonotype was seen more than once but under ten times. The chain couples TRBV29-1 to TRBJ1-5, with 9 bases lining up with TRBD1. The V gene end was trimmed by 3 bases and the J gene end by 5 bases; junction bases not matched to a gene: 5. In germline, CDR1 is SQVTM, CDR2 ANQGSEA. The CDR3 is made up of 14 amino acids. CDR3 bases: TGCAGCGTTGAGGGACAGGGAGCAGATCAGCCCCAGCATTTT. Translating it yields CSVEGQGADQPQHF.

This clonotype was detected ten times or more. CDR3 bases: TGTGCCAGCAGCTACCTCCGGACAGGGGACGGCGAGCAGTACTTC. Encoded protein: CASSYLRTGDGEQYF. The chain couples TRBV3-1 to TRBJ2-7, with 9 nucleotides matching TRBD1. Trimming removed 5 bases from V and 6 bases from J; junction bases left unmatched: 11. Germline CDR1 LGHDT, CDR2 YNNKEL (reference sequence). This CDR3 is built from 15 residues.

About this clonotype itself: It differs at one base from a far larger clone, so likely a read error. This sequence joins TRBV11-1 and TRBJ2-4, with 7 bases matching TRBD1. The CDR3 runs to 14 residues. Germline V CDR1 and CDR2: SGHAT, FQDESV (reference sequence). Unmatched junction bases numbered 6, after V lost 5 bases and J lost 5 bases. This CDR3 is CASSLTGSENIQYF. CDR3 DNA sequence: TGTGCCAGCAGCCTGACAGGGAGTGAAAACATTCAGTACTTC.

There are many counts of this clonotype. The chain recombines TRBV30 with TRBJ2-1; tentative D call: TRBD1 (6 bases). V lost 0 bases to trimming and J lost 0 bases, with 12 bases between them. Per germline, CDR1 GTSNPN and CDR2 SVGIG (reference sequence). The CDR3 loop spans 16 amino acids. The CDR3 region has the DNA TGTGCCTGGAGTGTAATGGTAGGGGGCTCCTACAATGAGCAGTTCTTC. It encodes CAWSVMVGGSYNEQFF.